Presented here are 12 T cell receptor beta chains from one specimen sequenced in a study of regulatory and conventional T cells in breast cancer (dated by TCRdb to 2014 to 2015). To prepare the library, PCR was applied. Sequencer: Illumina MiSeq. TCRdb itself trimmed the public reads at Q25 with fastp, ran MiXCR and retained productive beta chains. Rows with a matching CDR3 protein are joined into one entry that keeps the most common DNA and genes. For this sample there are 9,500 to 13,000 distinct CDR3 sequences; about 32% appear just once. Of the sample, roughly 6.1% falls within the top ten clones. The sample taken for sequencing was conventional T cells from blood. These receptors all stem from a male donor in good health.

This clonotype was seen a handful of times. For the CDR3, the DNA is TGTGCCAGCAGTCTCTCCGGGGGTGAAAAACTGTTTTTT. Its protein is CASSLSGGEKLFF. This chain joins TRBV6-1 and TRBJ1-4; tentatively, D is TRBD1 (5 bases). Germline-derived CDR1 and CDR2 are MNHNS and SASEGT. The length of the CDR3 is 13 residues. Trimming shortened V by 5 bases and J by 7 bases, and 11 bases separated the two germline ends.

By sample share, this clonotype is medium-sized. The chain carries TRBV12-3 or TRBV12-4 and TRBJ2-4; maybe TRBD2 (5 bases). The CDR3 runs 13 residues. V was clipped by 1 base and J by 6 bases, with 7 bases between them. In DNA, the CDR3 is TGTGCCAGCAGTTTAGTTGGAGGAAACATTCAGTACTTC. Protein product: CASSLVGGNIQYF.

This clonotype is medium-sized (0.01 to 0.1%) within its sample. V and J are TRBV20-1 and TRBJ2-3; possibly TRBD1 or TRBD2 for D (6 bases each). This CDR3 contains 14 residues. V lost 2 bases and J 2 bases, leaving 11 bases between the germline ends. Per the germline V gene, CDR1 is DFQATT and CDR2 is SNEGSKA (reference sequence). This CDR3 reads CSARRGPPTDTQYF. Written as DNA, the CDR3 is TGCAGTGCTAGACGGGGGCCCCCCACAGATACGCAGTATTTT.

Within the sample, this clonotype is medium-sized. The chain has TRBV18 and TRBJ1-5; 8 bases fit TRBD1. The germline gives CDR1 KGHSH, CDR2 LQKENI. The CDR3 length is 16 residues. J was trimmed by 6 bases and V by 4 bases; bases with no gene match: 11. The CDR3 nucleotides are TGTGCCAGCTCACGGGGACAGGTGGAAGGTGGTCAGCCCCAGCATTTT. Translating gives CASSRGQVEGGQPQHF.

This clonotype is large by share. The chain employs TRBV7-2 and TRBJ2-1; 7 bases are a match to TRBD2. Germline loops: CDR1 SGHTA, CDR2 FQGNSA. This CDR3 contains 17 residues. With V trimmed by 5 bases and J by 0 bases, 10 bases remained unmatched. The CDR3 reads CASSPQPGRSSYNEQFF. The CDR3 region has the DNA TGTGCCAGCAGCCCTCAGCCCGGGAGGAGCTCCTACAATGAGCAGTTCTTC.

This clonotype was seen only a few times. CDR3 residues: CASSSSGGVAGELFF. In nucleotides, the CDR3 is TGTGCCAGCAGCTCCTCGGGGGGAGTTGCCGGGGAGCTGTTTTTT. V gene TRBV7-2 combines with J gene TRBJ2-2; 7 bases map to TRBD2. CDR3 length: 15 residues. Germline V CDR1 and CDR2: SGHTA, FQGNSA. The V and J ends lost 4 bases and 6 bases, in that order; junction bases with no gene match: 8.

V and J are TRBV4-2 and TRBJ1-4, with D uncertain. This CDR3 is 16 amino acids long. CDR1 LGHNA and CDR2 YNFKEQ come from the germline V gene. V was shortened by 1 base and J by 0 bases, with 9 bases between the two germline ends. The CDR3 sequence is CASSQVYGTTNEKLFF. The CDR3 DNA follows: TGTGCCAGCAGCCAAGTTTACGGTACAACTAATGAAAAACTGTTTTTT.

This sequence joins TRBV5-1 and TRBJ2-3; D possibly uses TRBD1 or TRBD2 (7 bases each). Per the germline V gene, CDR1 is SGHRS and CDR2 is YFSETQ. There are 15 residues in the CDR3. V was cut by 1 base and J by 6 bases, with 15 bases left in between. DNA for the CDR3: TGCGCCAGCAGCTTGACCGGGACAGCGGGGGATACGCAGTATTTT. Protein product: CASSLTGTAGDTQYF.

The J gene is TRBJ1-2, the V gene TRBV5-1; D perhaps matches TRBD1 (6 bases). CDR1 and CDR2 from the germline V gene are SGHRS and YFSETQ. V gave up 4 bases and J gave up 0 bases, with 7 bases separating them. The CDR3 runs 13 residues. As DNA, the CDR3 is TGCGCCAGCAGCCGGACAGCTAACTATGGCTACACCTTC. It encodes CASSRTANYGYTF.

The rearrangement uses TRBV10-1 and TRBJ1-3, with D unresolved. With 7 bases removed from V and 10 bases from J, the gap between germline ends came to 26 bases. The CDR3 consists of 16 residues. Looked up from germline, CDR1 is WNHNN and CDR2 is SYGVQD (reference sequence). CDR3 sequence reads: CASKALTSSSVNTIYF. CDR3 in DNA: TGCGCCAGCAAGGCCCTTACTTCTAGTTCGGTAAATACCATATATTTT.

This clonotype was counted a few times. V usage is TRBV7-2 and J usage is TRBJ2-1, with D possibly TRBD1 on 5 matching bases. The CDR3 runs to 14 residues. The germline gives CDR1 SGHTA, CDR2 FQGNSA. Trimming took off 3 bases at V and 8 bases at J, with 14 bases between the two ends. CDR3 sequence: CASSFLAGPDEQFF. The DNA of the CDR3 is TGTGCCAGCAGCTTCCTTGCAGGGCCCGATGAGCAGTTCTTC.

This clonotype was seen a few times. The chain employs TRBV27 and TRBJ1-5, with 7 bases matching TRBD1. V trimming: 6 bases; J trimming: 6 bases; junction bases outside the gene matches: 8. The CDR3 is made up of 14 amino acids. Germline V gives CDR1 MNHEY, CDR2 SMNVEV (reference sequence). CDR3 coding DNA: TGTGCCAGCAGCCTGAACAGGGGCGGTCAGCCCCAGCATTTT. It encodes CASSLNRGGQPQHF.